A selection of T cell receptor beta chains follows, all from one sample in a study of T cell responses to AZD1222 COVID-19 vaccine. The table came from immunoSEQ multiplex PCR; TCRdb's copy has only in-frame clones and leaves some out. The repertoire holds 90,000 to 150,000 clones, around 89% seen once, with about 7.4% in the top ten. Here the sequenced sample was peripheral blood, taken 28 days after the second AZD1222 dose. The receptors were gathered from an adult who received the AZD1222 COVID-19 vaccine. The CDR3 runs from the conserved cysteine through the conserved F or W. The D gene is left open where the match is weak.

cdr3_aa	v_call	j_call	d_call
CASSQDQGWAYGYTF	TRBV3-1/TRBV3-2	TRBJ1-2	-
CASRAMGQGTDTQYF	TRBV19	TRBJ2-3	TRBD1
CASSLAATDTQYF	TRBV13	TRBJ2-3	-
CASSLEGEATEAFF	TRBV7-2	TRBJ1-1	-
CASSVQAGTSSTDTQYF	TRBV9	TRBJ2-3	TRBD2
CASSPGQFYEQYF	TRBV18	TRBJ2-7	TRBD1
CASSLEGTPNTGELFF	TRBV7-9	TRBJ2-2	-
CASSQSKGQGADTQYF	TRBV4-2	TRBJ2-3	TRBD1
CASSLQTADTEAFF	TRBV5-4	TRBJ1-1	-
CASRGDGDTQYF	TRBV19	TRBJ2-3	-
CASSRAGVNEQYF	TRBV6-5	TRBJ2-7	TRBD2
CASSYSGGPQETQYF	TRBV6-5	TRBJ2-5	-
CASADRANEQFF	TRBV9	TRBJ2-1	TRBD1
CASRIAVSYNEQFF	TRBV27	TRBJ2-1	-
CASSRGTGDYEQYF	TRBV18	TRBJ2-7	TRBD1
CASSLQGAIYF	TRBV19	TRBJ1-3	TRBD1
CASSIGLAAYGYTF	TRBV19	TRBJ1-2	-
CASSRRGQGGNTIYF	TRBV19	TRBJ1-3	TRBD1
CSVASIGVEQFF	TRBV29-1	TRBJ2-1	-
CASSISAQTKETQYF	TRBV19	TRBJ2-5	-
CASSHRDRVNEKLFF	TRBV7-9	TRBJ1-4	TRBD1
CASSRVDAGNTIYF	TRBV25-1	TRBJ1-3	-
CASSQEATPYYGYTF	TRBV4-1	TRBJ1-2	-
CASSLYPGGFDEQYF	TRBV27	TRBJ2-7	-
CASSQDLGYEQYF	TRBV14	TRBJ2-7	-
CARTEGLGAEAFF	TRBV5-8	TRBJ1-1	-
CASSPGGTDSNYGYTF	TRBV11-3	TRBJ1-2	TRBD1
CASSAGQGASFGTEAFF	TRBV5-1	TRBJ1-1	TRBD1
CASSPGANVLTF	TRBV9	TRBJ2-6	-
CASSLSNPGLGETQYF	TRBV5-4	TRBJ2-5	TRBD2
CASKGQGEGGELFF	TRBV3-1/TRBV3-2	TRBJ2-2	TRBD1
CASSLAGESQPQHF	TRBV7-8	TRBJ1-5	-
CASSQEGNRGQPQHF	TRBV4-1	TRBJ1-5	TRBD1
CASSLRLAGGRTDTQYF	TRBV5-1	TRBJ2-3	TRBD2
CASMGLAGGTQYF	TRBV2	TRBJ2-3	TRBD2
CASSVGAEAQYF	TRBV5-1	TRBJ2-5	-
CASSLEDLASTDTQYF	TRBV5-1	TRBJ2-3	-
CASSPPSTDTQYF	TRBV18	TRBJ2-3	-
CASSRQGGEAFF	TRBV12-3/TRBV12-4	TRBJ1-1	-
CASSVGTSGRITDTQYF	TRBV9	TRBJ2-3	TRBD2
CASSRRGHLNTGELFF	TRBV7-8	TRBJ2-2	-
CASSQEDRGNSPLHF	TRBV4-1	TRBJ1-6	TRBD1
CASSLPYQETQYF	TRBV11-2	TRBJ2-5	-
CASSLSGQGRITEAFF	TRBV5-4	TRBJ1-1	TRBD1
CASSQGRGGNEKLFF	TRBV3-1/TRBV3-2	TRBJ1-4	-
CASSIETGPGGYTF	TRBV19	TRBJ1-2	TRBD1
CASSSRWNTEAFF	TRBV7-2	TRBJ1-1	-
CASSDPGQSISNQPQHF	TRBV18	TRBJ1-5	TRBD1
CASSKDPSGLAGGDTDTQYF	TRBV21-1	TRBJ2-3	-